Included here is one T cell receptor (beta chain) sequence, with context. The antigen remains unidentified. TCRdb's table, derived via immunoSEQ multiplex PCR, lists solely in-frame clones and lacks some. Among under 150,000 clones listed, more than 75% were seen once. These data belong to a study of T cell responses to AZD1222 COVID-19 vaccine. Study-wide results and caveats: Clonal diversity was possibly underestimated, and white British individuals and females predominated among donors. Spike-specific TCR breadth rose after two AZD1222 doses, and depth rose as well.

Germline loops: CDR1 LNHNV, CDR2 YYDKDF (reference sequence). Trimming shortened V by 9 bases and J by 2 bases, and 12 bases separated the two germline ends. The CDR3 runs to 13 residues. This sequence joins TRBV15 and TRBJ2-3, with D perhaps matching TRBD1 (6 bases). This receptor was taken from an adult in good health. Sequences were derived from peripheral blood, sampled on day 0 of MenACWY control vaccination. DNA of the CDR3: TGTGCCACAAAGACAGGCTCCACAGATACGCAGTATTTT. As protein: CATKTGSTDTQYF.